These T cell receptor beta chains were read from a single sample in a study of radiotherapy plus CTLA-4 blockade in lung cancer. Here immunoSEQ multiplex PCR was the method, and the copy in TCRdb shows in-frame clones only, minus some. Of just under 45,000 clones listed, 55% to 80% are singletons. This specimen consisted of peripheral blood, obtained from a patient treated with radiotherapy plus ipilimumab. Receptors were obtained from a human donor with non-small cell lung cancer who had a partial response to radiotherapy plus ipilimumab. Each CDR3 is given with its conserved first and last residue. The order of the fields is CDR3 DNA, CDR3 protein, J gene, V gene, D gene, clone size. A D gene is named only where the DNA matches it firmly. Clone size is given for some rows only: seen once, a few or many times, or a class if the clone is expanded.

CDR3 DNA: TGTGCCAGCAGCCAGGGACAGAGGGCCAACGTCCTGACTTTC
CDR3 protein: CASSQGQRANVLTF
J gene: TRBJ2-6
V gene: TRBV6-5
D gene: TRBD1
clone size: -

CDR3 DNA: TGTGCCAGCAGCTTAGGTACAGCCCAGAACACCGGGGAGCTGTTTTTT
CDR3 protein: CASSLGTAQNTGELFF
J gene: TRBJ2-2
V gene: TRBV7-9
D gene: -
clone size: -

CDR3 DNA: TGTGCCAGCAGCACCGGGACAGATTACGAGCAGTACTTC
CDR3 protein: CASSTGTDYEQYF
J gene: TRBJ2-7
V gene: TRBV11-3
D gene: TRBD1
clone size: -

CDR3 DNA: TGTGCCAGCAGTGGTCATAGGACAGGGGGATCCTACGAGCAGTACTTC
CDR3 protein: CASSGHRTGGSYEQYF
J gene: TRBJ2-7
V gene: TRBV6-1
D gene: TRBD1
clone size: once

CDR3 DNA: TGTGCCAGCAGCCCCGGGGACAGGGATTATGGCTACACCTTC
CDR3 protein: CASSPGDRDYGYTF
J gene: TRBJ1-2
V gene: TRBV5-5
D gene: TRBD1
clone size: once

CDR3 DNA: TGCAGCGGGGAGGGTTCATATGGCTACACCTTC
CDR3 protein: CSGEGSYGYTF
J gene: TRBJ1-2
V gene: TRBV29-1
D gene: -
clone size: -

CDR3 DNA: TGTGCCAGCAGCCAAGACTACAGGGTACCCCCGGATGAGCAGTTCTTC
CDR3 protein: CASSQDYRVPPDEQFF
J gene: TRBJ2-1
V gene: TRBV4-2
D gene: -
clone size: few

CDR3 DNA: TGTGCCAGCAGTTTAAGGACAGGACCTAATGAAAAACTGTTTTTT
CDR3 protein: CASSLRTGPNEKLFF
J gene: TRBJ1-4
V gene: TRBV6-5
D gene: TRBD1
clone size: -

CDR3 DNA: TGTGCCAGCAGCAGGACAGCAGAAGCTAACTATGGCTACACCTTC
CDR3 protein: CASSRTAEANYGYTF
J gene: TRBJ1-2
V gene: TRBV6-1
D gene: -
clone size: few

CDR3 DNA: TGTGCCAGCTCACCACCGGGACAGGACTACGAGCAGTACTTC
CDR3 protein: CASSPPGQDYEQYF
J gene: TRBJ2-7
V gene: TRBV18
D gene: TRBD1
clone size: -

CDR3 DNA: TGCGCCAGCAGCTTGGAACCGGCAGGATATAATTCACCCCTCCACTTT
CDR3 protein: CASSLEPAGYNSPLHF
J gene: TRBJ1-6
V gene: TRBV5-1
D gene: -
clone size: -

CDR3 DNA: TGTGCCATGCAGCGGGCAGCTGGAAACACCATATATTTT
CDR3 protein: CAMQRAAGNTIYF
J gene: TRBJ1-3
V gene: TRBV6-6
D gene: -
clone size: -

CDR3 DNA: TGCAGCGCCGGGACAGGGGAGCCCTACGAGCAGTACTTC
CDR3 protein: CSAGTGEPYEQYF
J gene: TRBJ2-7
V gene: TRBV29-1
D gene: TRBD1
clone size: -

CDR3 DNA: TGTGCCAGCAGCCCGGACAGGATTAATGAAAAACTGTTTTTT
CDR3 protein: CASSPDRINEKLFF
J gene: TRBJ1-4
V gene: TRBV7-2
D gene: TRBD1
clone size: -

CDR3 DNA: TGTGCCAGCAGTGAGGGACAGGGGATCCATGAGCAGTTCTTC
CDR3 protein: CASSEGQGIHEQFF
J gene: TRBJ2-1
V gene: TRBV2
D gene: TRBD1
clone size: -

CDR3 DNA: TGTGCCAGCAGCTTCGGCGGGGGGGCCGGGGAGCAGTACTTC
CDR3 protein: CASSFGGGAGEQYF
J gene: TRBJ2-7
V gene: TRBV9
D gene: TRBD2
clone size: -

CDR3 DNA: TGTGCCAGCAGTGTGGGACAGGGGAGCACTGAAGCTTTCTTT
CDR3 protein: CASSVGQGSTEAFF
J gene: TRBJ1-1
V gene: TRBV2
D gene: TRBD1
clone size: -

CDR3 DNA: TGTGCTAGTGGTTTATTAGCGGGGGGGTGGCGTATGAACACTGAAGCTTTCTTT
CDR3 protein: CASGLLAGGWRMNTEAFF
J gene: TRBJ1-1
V gene: TRBV12-5
D gene: -
clone size: few

CDR3 DNA: TGCGCCAGCAGCTTGGAGACAGGGACTAATGAAAAACTGTTTTTT
CDR3 protein: CASSLETGTNEKLFF
J gene: TRBJ1-4
V gene: TRBV5-1
D gene: TRBD1
clone size: few

CDR3 DNA: TGTGCCAGCAGTTACGGGGCTAGCGGGGCCTACGAGCAGTACTTC
CDR3 protein: CASSYGASGAYEQYF
J gene: TRBJ2-7
V gene: TRBV6-5
D gene: TRBD2
clone size: -

CDR3 DNA: TGTGCCAGCTCACCATTACAGGATCAGCCCCAGCATTTT
CDR3 protein: CASSPLQDQPQHF
J gene: TRBJ1-5
V gene: TRBV18
D gene: -
clone size: -

CDR3 DNA: TGTGCCAGCTCACCAGCCCCGGCCAGGGGGCTGACCGGGGAGCTGTTTTTT
CDR3 protein: CASSPAPARGLTGELFF
J gene: TRBJ2-2
V gene: TRBV18
D gene: TRBD1
clone size: -

CDR3 DNA: TGTGCCAGCAGCTTAGAGAGTCGGGTCACAGATACGCAGTATTTT
CDR3 protein: CASSLESRVTDTQYF
J gene: TRBJ2-3
V gene: TRBV11-1
D gene: -
clone size: -